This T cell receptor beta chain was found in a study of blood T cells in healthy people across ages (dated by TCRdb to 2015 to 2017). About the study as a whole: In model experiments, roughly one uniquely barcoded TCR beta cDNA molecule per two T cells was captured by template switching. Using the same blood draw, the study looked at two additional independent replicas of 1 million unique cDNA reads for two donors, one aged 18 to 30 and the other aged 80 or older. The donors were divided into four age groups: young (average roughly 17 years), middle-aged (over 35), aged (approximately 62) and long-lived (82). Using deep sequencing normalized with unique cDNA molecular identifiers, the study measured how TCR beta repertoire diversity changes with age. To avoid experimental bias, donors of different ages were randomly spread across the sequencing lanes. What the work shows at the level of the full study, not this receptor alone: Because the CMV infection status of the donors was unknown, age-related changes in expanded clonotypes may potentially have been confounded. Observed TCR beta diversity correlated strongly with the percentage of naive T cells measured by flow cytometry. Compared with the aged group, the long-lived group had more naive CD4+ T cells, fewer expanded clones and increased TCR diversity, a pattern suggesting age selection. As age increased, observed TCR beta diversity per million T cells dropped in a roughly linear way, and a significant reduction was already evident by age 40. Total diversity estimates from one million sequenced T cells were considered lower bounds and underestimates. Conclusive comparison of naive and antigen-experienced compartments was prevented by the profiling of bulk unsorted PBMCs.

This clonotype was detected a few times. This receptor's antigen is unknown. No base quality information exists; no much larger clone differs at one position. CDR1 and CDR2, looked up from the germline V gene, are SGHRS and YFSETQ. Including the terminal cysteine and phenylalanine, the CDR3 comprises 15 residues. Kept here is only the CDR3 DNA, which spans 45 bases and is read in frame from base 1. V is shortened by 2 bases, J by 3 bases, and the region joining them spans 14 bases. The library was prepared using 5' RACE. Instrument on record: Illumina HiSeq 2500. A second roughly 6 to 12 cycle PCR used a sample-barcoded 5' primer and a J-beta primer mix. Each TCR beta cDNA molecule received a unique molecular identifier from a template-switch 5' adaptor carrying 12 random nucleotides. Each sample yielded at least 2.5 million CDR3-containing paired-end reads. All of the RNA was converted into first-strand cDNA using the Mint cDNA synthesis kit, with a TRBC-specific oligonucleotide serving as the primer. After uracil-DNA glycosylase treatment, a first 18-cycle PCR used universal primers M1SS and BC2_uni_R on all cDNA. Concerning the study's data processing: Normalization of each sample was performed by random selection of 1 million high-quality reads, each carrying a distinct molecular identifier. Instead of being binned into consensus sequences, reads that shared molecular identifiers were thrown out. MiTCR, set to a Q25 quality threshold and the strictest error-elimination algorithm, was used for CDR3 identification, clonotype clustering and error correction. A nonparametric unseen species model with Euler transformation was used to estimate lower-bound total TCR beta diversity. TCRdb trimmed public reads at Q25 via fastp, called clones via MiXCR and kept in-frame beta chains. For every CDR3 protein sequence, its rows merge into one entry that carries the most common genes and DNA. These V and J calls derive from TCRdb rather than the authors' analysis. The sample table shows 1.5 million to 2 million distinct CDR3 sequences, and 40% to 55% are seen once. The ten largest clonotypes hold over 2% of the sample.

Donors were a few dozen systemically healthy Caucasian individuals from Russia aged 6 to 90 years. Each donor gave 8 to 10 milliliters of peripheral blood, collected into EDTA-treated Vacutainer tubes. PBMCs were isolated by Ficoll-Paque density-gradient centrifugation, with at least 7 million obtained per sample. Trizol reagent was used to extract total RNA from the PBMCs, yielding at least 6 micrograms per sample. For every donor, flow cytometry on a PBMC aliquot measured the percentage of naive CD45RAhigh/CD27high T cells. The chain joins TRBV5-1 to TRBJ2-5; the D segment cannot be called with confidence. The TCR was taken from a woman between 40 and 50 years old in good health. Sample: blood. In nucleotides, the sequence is TGCGCCAGCAGCTTCGCACCCTTACAAGAAGAGACCCAGTACTTC. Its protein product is CASSFAPLQEETQYF.